Listed below are T cell receptor beta chains from one sample, sequenced in a study of metastatic and nonmetastatic thyroid tumors. TCRdb ran MiXCR on the PCR reads. The sample holds around 52,000 clones, more than 25% seen once. Specimen: blood. All receptors come from a female donor with papillary thyroid cancer or a benign thyroid nodule (not recorded which). Some clones in this sample may be carry-over from other donors' samples. Both conserved end residues are part of each CDR3. Size is stated for part of the rows, as once, few or many counts, or as a class when the clone is expanded.

clone size | J gene | V gene | CDR3 protein
. | TRBJ2-7 | TRBV20-1 | CSARDRPGQGASGQYF
few | TRBJ2-2 | TRBV12-3/TRBV12-4 | CASTSDIMNTGELFF
few | TRBJ2-1 | TRBV6-1 | CASSGDRGGRNERFF
. | TRBJ1-2 | TRBV5-1 | CASSLVQGKSLYGYTF
. | TRBJ1-2 | TRBV2 | CASSLGQGANYGYTF
few | TRBJ1-6 | TRBV12-3/TRBV12-4 | CASSNRPIWEDSPLHF
many | TRBJ1-5 | TRBV14 | CASSPQGTGTLGPQHF
. | TRBJ2-1 | TRBV20-1 | CSASPPSYNEQFF
few | TRBJ2-1 | TRBV11-2 | CASSLDRTSYEQFF
. | TRBJ2-7 | TRBV10-3 | CAIRRPEAYEQYF
. | TRBJ2-7 | TRBV30 | CAWSVRSGRGEQYF
few | TRBJ2-1 | TRBV19 | CASSMGLAGVHEQFF
many | TRBJ2-2 | TRBV9 | CASSVARATGELFF
few | TRBJ1-2 | TRBV6-1 | CASRTDGAGHGYTF
. | TRBJ1-1 | TRBV7-7 | CASSRATNTEAFF
few | TRBJ2-6 | TRBV15 | CATSRASSGANVLTF
few | TRBJ1-2 | TRBV12-3/TRBV12-4 | CASSSSLGRVGYGYTF
. | TRBJ2-4 | TRBV27 | CASSLSGLAGGPTNIQYF
. | TRBJ1-2 | TRBV19 | CASSMAQGTNYGYTF
. | TRBJ2-3 | TRBV30 | CAWSVYRDPGTQYF
few | TRBJ1-6 | TRBV11-2 | CASSYRQGDINSPLHF
few | TRBJ1-3 | TRBV6-1 | CASSDPGHPHSGNTIYF
. | TRBJ1-1 | TRBV7-9 | CASSRPGEVTEAFF
. | TRBJ2-3 | TRBV20-1 | CSATTRGAGVADTQYF
. | TRBJ2-1 | TRBV20-1 | CSAGDLDRGLSYNEQFF
many | TRBJ2-3 | TRBV20-1 | CSLQNLAGATDTQYF
. | TRBJ2-3 | TRBV20-1 | CSASPDTVRQYF
. | TRBJ2-1 | TRBV11-1 | CASSWKFRVSNEQFF
. | TRBJ2-2 | TRBV12-3/TRBV12-4 | CASSLEYGAGELFF
. | TRBJ1-3 | TRBV28 | CASSLGAYSGNTIYF
. | TRBJ2-7 | TRBV3-1 | CASSQEAGDQYF
. | TRBJ2-7 | TRBV4-3 | CASSQAVGNSYEQYF
few | TRBJ1-2 | TRBV28 | CATDPGGNYGYTF
. | TRBJ2-7 | TRBV2 | CASRETGADEQYF